What follows describes a single T cell receptor beta chain. This CDR3 spans 14 amino acids. As processed by the authors: Scientists estimated how many nucleated cells there were by amplifying reference gene primers. Method: immunoSEQ multiplex PCR; TCRdb's copy keeps in-frame clones and lacks some. Clone size and V and J calls were adopted from that table, with D and trimming inferred from the DNA. This sample yields about 190,000 clones, of which roughly four fifths are seen a single time; less than 6.5% belongs to the top ten. This sample stems from a study of blood T cell repertoires in COVID-19. Study as a whole: Samples representing acute and convalescent COVID-19 were sourced from the United States, Italy and Spain. The analysed material was cDNA or gDNA that came from T cells, B-cell-depleted T cells, or PBMCs.

This chain uses TRBV21-1 with TRBJ1-6; the D call TRBD1 from the table was never checked on the DNA. TRBV21-1 is a listed pseudogene. This clonotype was sampled from a woman aged 70-85 years with active or convalescent COVID-19. The sequenced sample was peripheral blood. The CDR3 DNA follows: TGTGCCAGCGTTCGTTATAGGGGTGATTCACCCCTCCACTTT. Translated: CASVRYRGDSPLHF.